The present T cell receptor beta chain was sequenced within a study of blood T cell repertoires in COVID-19. Repertoires were generated with immunoSEQ multiplex PCR, while TCRdb's copy carries only in-frame clones and drops some. The sample lists about 390,000 clones; 85% to 90% were seen once. With V trimmed by 3 bases and J by 8 bases, 9 bases remained unmatched. Per the germline V gene, CDR1 is SNHLY and CDR2 is FYNNEI. The CDR3 has 14 residues. V usage is TRBV2 and J usage is TRBJ1-2; 7 bases are shared with TRBD1. The sequenced sample was PBMCs or T cells enriched from blood (not recorded which). The TCR was taken from a woman aged 45-65 years who had recovered from COVID-19. The CDR3 DNA is TGTGCCAGCAGTGATATGTGGCAGGGGGGAGGCTACACCTTC. Translated, it gives CASSDMWQGGGYTF.